This is a list of T cell receptor beta chains from one sample in a study of T-cell reconstitution after alpha-beta-depleted transplantation in children. One entry per CDR3 protein results from TCRdb running MiXCR on the PCR reads. The sample records about 980,000 distinct CDR3 sequences, 25% to 35% being singletons. Material: PBMCs, mostly from graft donor cells, obtained 360 days after TCRalphabeta/CD19-depleted stem cell transplant. The receptor source for this set is a boy in the first two years of life who had a stem cell transplant for SCID, so the T cells may come from the graft donor. The CDR3 runs from the conserved cysteine through the conserved F or W. D genes are given only for firm matches. For some rows the clone size is stated as once, few or many, or as a class when expanded; others skip it.

TRBJ2-3 | TRBV3-1 | . | TRBD2 | 16 | TGTGCCAGCAGCCAAAAACGAAGCGGGGGCCCCGATACGCAGTATTTT | CASSQKRSGGPDTQYF
TRBJ2-2 | TRBV6-5 | . | . | 16 | TGTGCCAGCAGTTACTCGGGCAGGGCTATCCTCGGGGAGCTGTTTTTT | CASSYSGRAILGELFF
TRBJ2-7 | TRBV7-2 | . | . | 15 | TGTGCCAGCAGCACCCGGACGGAGTCCCTACGCGAGCAGTACTTC | CASSTRTESLREQYF
TRBJ2-3 | TRBV6-1 | many | TRBD2 | 18 | TGTGCCAGCAGCTCTAGCGGGGGGGCGTTTTGGGGCACAGATACGCAGTATTTT | CASSSSGGAFWGTDTQYF
TRBJ2-1 | TRBV7-3 | . | TRBD2 | 17 | TGTGCCAGCAGCCAATTCAAAGGACTAGCGGGAAACAATGAGCAGTTCTTC | CASSQFKGLAGNNEQFF
TRBJ2-7 | TRBV6-2/TRBV6-3 | . | TRBD1 | 13 | TGTGCCAGCAGAACAGGGGGCGCGTCCGAGCAGTACTTC | CASRTGGASEQYF
TRBJ2-2 | TRBV2 | . | . | 11 | TGTGCCAGCAAGGGTGCCGGGGAGCTGTTTTTT | CASKGAGELFF
TRBJ2-5 | TRBV18 | . | TRBD2 | 17 | TGTGCCAGCTCACTTCTTCCCTGGACTAGCGGGGGCGAGACCCAGTACTTC | CASSLLPWTSGGETQYF
TRBJ2-7 | TRBV12-3/TRBV12-4 | . | . | 14 | TGTGCCAGCAAGTACAGGGCCGATTCGGGGGAGCAGTACTTC | CASKYRADSGEQYF
TRBJ2-1 | TRBV10-1 | . | TRBD2 | 14 | TGCGCCAGCAGTAAATTCGCCCGGGGGGATGAGCAGTTCTTC | CASSKFARGDEQFF
TRBJ1-3 | TRBV20-1 | . | . | 15 | TGCAGTGCTAGGCTCATGGGGTGGCCTGGAAACACCATATATTTT | CSARLMGWPGNTIYF
TRBJ1-3 | TRBV6-1 | . | TRBD1 | 15 | TGTGCCAGCAGTCGGACAGGGTCAACTGGAAACACCATATATTTT | CASSRTGSTGNTIYF
TRBJ2-6 | TRBV7-2 | few | TRBD1 | 17 | TGTGCCAGCAGCACCCGGACAGGGAGCTCTGGGGCCAACGTCCTGACTTTC | CASSTRTGSSGANVLTF
TRBJ2-1 | TRBV7-3 | . | . | 15 | TGTGCCAGCAGCTATAGAGGTGGGCGCTACAATGAGCAGTTCTTC | CASSYRGGRYNEQFF
TRBJ2-3 | TRBV6-1 | many | . | 15 | TGTGCCAGCACCTCCCCCGGGGCTCTCACAGATACGCAGTATTTT | CASTSPGALTDTQYF
TRBJ2-1 | TRBV12-3/TRBV12-4 | few | TRBD1 | 19 | TGTGCCAGCAGTCTCATCAACCTACGGGACAGGAACCAGTACAATGAGCAGTTCTTC | CASSLINLRDRNQYNEQFF
TRBJ2-2 | TRBV7-3 | . | TRBD2 | 16 | TGTGCCAGCAGCTTAACGGCTAGCGGAGGAGCCGGGGAGCTGTTTTTT | CASSLTASGGAGELFF
TRBJ2-3 | TRBV2 | few | TRBD1 | 15 | TGTGCCAGCAGTCCAAGGGACAGGACCACAGATACGCAGTATTTT | CASSPRDRTTDTQYF
TRBJ1-5 | TRBV19 | few | . | 17 | TGTGCCAGTAGTCAGGGACGGACGATATATAGCAATCAGCCCCAGCATTTT | CASSQGRTIYSNQPQHF
TRBJ2-7 | TRBV5-1 | many | . | 14 | TGCGCCAGCAGCTTCGGACCGGCAAACTACGAGCAGTACTTC | CASSFGPANYEQYF
TRBJ2-4 | TRBV11-1 | . | TRBD2 | 14 | TGTGCCAGCAGCCTGGGAGGGATTGGAAACATTCAGTACTTC | CASSLGGIGNIQYF
TRBJ2-5 | TRBV20-1 | . | . | 12 | TGCAGTGCTAGAAGGATCCAAGAGACCCAGTACTTC | CSARRIQETQYF
TRBJ2-3 | TRBV5-1 | . | TRBD2 | 16 | TGCGCCAGCAGCTTGACGAGCGGGGAGGAGACAGATACGCAGTATTTT | CASSLTSGEETDTQYF
TRBJ1-3 | TRBV29-1 | . | . | 15 | TGCAGCGCGAAGAGGGGCGCGGGGGCTGGGGACACCATATATTTT | CSAKRGAGAGDTIYF
TRBJ2-7 | TRBV28 | few | TRBD1 | 16 | TGTGCCAGCAGTAGGTATGGGACAGGGGGCACCTACGAGCAGTACTTC | CASSRYGTGGTYEQYF
TRBJ2-3 | TRBV7-3 | . | . | 17 | TGTGCCAGCAGCCCCCCTCCCGGCAGGGACGGCACAGATACGCAGTATTTT | CASSPPPGRDGTDTQYF
TRBJ2-5 | TRBV6-1 | . | TRBD1 | 14 | TGTGCCAGCAGTACGGACAGGGGGCAAGAGACCCAGTACTTC | CASSTDRGQETQYF
TRBJ2-7 | TRBV12-3/TRBV12-4 | . | . | 11 | TGTGCCAGCAGTTCCCGTTCCGAGCAGTACTTC | CASSSRSEQYF
TRBJ2-4 | TRBV7-9 | . | TRBD1 | 16 | TGTGCCAGCAGCTTAACGGGACAGCTCGCCCAAAACATTCAGTACTTC | CASSLTGQLAQNIQYF
TRBJ1-2 | TRBV20-1 | . | . | 12 | TGCAGTGCTAGTGTCCGACCCTATGGCTACACCTTC | CSASVRPYGYTF
TRBJ2-1 | TRBV3-1 | few | . | 12 | TGTGCCAGCAGCCAAGTCCTCGGTGAGCAGTTCTTC | CASSQVLGEQFF
TRBJ2-5 | TRBV28 | . | . | 17 | TGTGCCAGCAGTTTAAATATCGGCGCAGGGGTAAAAGAGACCCAGTACTTC | CASSLNIGAGVKETQYF
TRBJ2-1 | TRBV9 | . | . | 15 | TGTGCCAGCAGCGTGGACATCCGAGGGTACTATGAGCAGTTCTTC | CASSVDIRGYYEQFF
TRBJ2-1 | TRBV18 | few | . | 13 | TGTGCCAGCTCACCCAGGGTGGGGCCAGAGCAGTTCTTC | CASSPRVGPEQFF
TRBJ1-2 | TRBV27 | many | . | 14 | TGTGCCAGCAGTTTAAAGGGTTTTGGCTATGGCTACACCTTC | CASSLKGFGYGYTF
TRBJ2-3 | TRBV7-2 | . | TRBD2 | 17 | TGTGCCAGCAGCTTAGCCCGGCGGGGGAGAACCACAGATACGCAGTATTTT | CASSLARRGRTTDTQYF
TRBJ2-2 | TRBV9 | . | . | 16 | TGTGCCAGCAGCGCCCGCGTTGACAGATACACCGGGGAGCTGTTTTTT | CASSARVDRYTGELFF
TRBJ2-5 | TRBV11-2 | few | . | 15 | TGTGCCAGCAGGTTGCGTCTCGGCGGGCAAGAGACCCAGTACTTC | CASRLRLGGQETQYF
TRBJ2-1 | TRBV28 | few | . | 12 | TGTGCCAGCAGTGTTTTGGCCGCCAAAAAGTTCTTC | CASSVLAAKKFF
TRBJ2-2 | TRBV7-9 | . | TRBD1 | 14 | TGTGCCAGTTGGGACAGGGGGCGAACCGGGGAGCTGTTTTTT | CASWDRGRTGELFF
TRBJ2-7 | TRBV10-3 | few | . | 12 | TGTGCCATCAGTGTCCAGGGTTACGAGCAGTACTTC | CAISVQGYEQYF
TRBJ1-5 | TRBV12-3/TRBV12-4 | few | . | 13 | TGTGCCAGCAGACCGGGTCGCAATCAGCCCCAGCATTTT | CASRPGRNQPQHF
TRBJ2-1 | TRBV7-8 | many | . | 11 | TGTGCCAGCAGGGAAAATAATGAGCAGTTCTTC | CASRENNEQFF
TRBJ2-7 | TRBV29-1 | . | . | 12 | TGCAGCGTTGAAATGGGGGCTCGGGAGCAGTACTTC | CSVEMGAREQYF
TRBJ1-1 | TRBV7-2 | . | . | 16 | TGTGCCAGCAGCTTTCCCCGGGCCGTTGCGGGGACTGAAGCTTTCTTT | CASSFPRAVAGTEAFF
TRBJ1-1 | TRBV7-9 | . | . | 15 | TGTGCCAGCAGCTTAGATCTGGGGCTGGACACTGAAGCTTTCTTT | CASSLDLGLDTEAFF
TRBJ2-7 | TRBV28 | few | . | 13 | TGTGCCAGCAGTTTAGTCAGGGTAAGGGAGCAGTACTTC | CASSLVRVREQYF
TRBJ2-1 | TRBV5-1 | . | . | 16 | TGCGCCAGCAGCTTTACCCCAGGTAGCTCCTACAATGAGCAGTTCTTC | CASSFTPGSSYNEQFF
TRBJ1-4 | TRBV12-3/TRBV12-4 | few | TRBD1 | 14 | TGTGCCAGCAGTTTGGGCAGGGGGATTGAAAAACTGTTTTTT | CASSLGRGIEKLFF
TRBJ2-5 | TRBV20-1 | many | TRBD2 | 17 | TGCAGTGCTAGAGACGGGCGCCTAGCGGGGGGCCAAGAGACCCAGTACTTC | CSARDGRLAGGQETQYF
TRBJ1-2 | TRBV27 | . | . | 13 | TGTGCCAGCTCAAGCTTTCCGGCAGCAGGCTACACCTTC | CASSSFPAAGYTF
TRBJ1-5 | TRBV7-9 | . | . | 13 | TGTGCCAGCAGCTTAGTGGGCGTTACGCCCCAGCATTTT | CASSLVGVTPQHF
TRBJ2-6 | TRBV11-2 | . | TRBD1 | 18 | TGTGCCAGCAGCCGACAGGGGGCGAACCTCCCTGGGGCCAACGTCCTGACTTTC | CASSRQGANLPGANVLTF
TRBJ2-7 | TRBV6-5 | . | . | 15 | TGTGCCAGCAGTTACTCGCCCCACTTTCCATACGAGCAGTACTTC | CASSYSPHFPYEQYF
TRBJ2-3 | TRBV5-1 | . | . | 14 | TGCGCCAGCAGCTTGTCCGGGTTCCCAGATACGCAGTATTTT | CASSLSGFPDTQYF